This T cell receptor (beta chain) was captured in a study of blood T cells in healthy people across ages. The second PCR ran about 6 to 12 cycles with a sample-barcoded 5' primer and J-beta primers. Each cDNA molecule was tagged by a template-switch adaptor that had 12 random nucleotides. One entry per CDR3 protein results from TCRdb running MiXCR on the 5' RACE reads. Altogether around 990,000 distinct CDR3 sequences are present, less than 45% being singletons, with the ten largest covering around 13%. Study conclusions and caveats: Long-lived and aged donors differed, with more naive CD4+ cells and higher diversity in the long-lived.

This clonotype turned up a few times. Its antigen is unknown. The CDR3 sequence is 16 residues long. V was cut by 10 bases and J by 5 bases, with 24 bases left in between. Germline V gene sequence: CDR1 MDHEN, CDR2 SYDVKM. Isolation per sample recovered at least 7 million PBMCs. Extractions gave at least 6 micrograms of total RNA per sample. The sequenced sample was blood. The clonotype comes from a man between 18 and 35 years old in good health. The rearrangement uses TRBV28 and TRBJ2-1, with D perhaps given as TRBD1 or TRBD2 (5 bases each). CDR3 sequence (DNA): TGTGCCACCATATGGGGGTTTGGGTCCGGGGACAATGAGCAGTTCTTC. This codes for CATIWGFGSGDNEQFF.